This T cell receptor (beta chain) was recovered during a study of brain T cells in children with intractable seizures. Points from the study as a whole: Pre- and post-surgery blood differed in depth, so pre-surgery absences may be undersampling. Patients' HCMV serostatus was unknown; virus specificity rests on CDR3 similarity alone.

Repertoires were generated with immunoSEQ multiplex PCR, while TCRdb's copy carries only in-frame clones and drops some. The sample holds some 41,000 clones; roughly 90% are singletons and the top ten take approximately 6.8%. Note on this clone: Its antigen is unknown.

Only cases whose brain tissue showed the highest T cell transcript signatures were sequenced. Pre-surgery treatment included at least one anti-epileptic drug. This CDR3 spans 15 amino acids. CDR1 and CDR2 (germline): LNHNV, YYDKDF (reference sequence). V was pared by 3 bases and J by 1 base, with 3 bases of the junction left unmatched. The TCR comes from a girl aged 2-10 years with tuberous sclerosis and intractable seizures. Here the sequenced sample was peripheral blood, taken at surgery. The chain uses TRBV15 and TRBJ2-7; 10 nucleotides line up with TRBD2. CDR3 protein: CATSRTSGRSYEQYF. The CDR3, as DNA: TGTGCCACCAGCAGGACTAGCGGGCGATCCTACGAGCAGTACTTC. The whole variable domain, remainder taken from reference TRBV15 and TRBJ2-7, is DAMVIQNPRYQVTQFGKPVTLSCSQTLNHNVMYWYQQKSSQAPKLLFHYYDKDFNNEADTPDNFQSRRPNTSFCFLDIRSPGLGDTAMYLCATSRTSGRSYEQYFGPGTRLTVT.